These T cell receptor beta chains were read from a single sample in a study of blood T cells in healthy people across ages. TCRdb re-analysed the 5' RACE reads in MiXCR, keeping a single row per CDR3 protein. Seen here are 800,000 or so distinct CDR3 sequences, roughly 25% observed once, and the top ten hold under 4.5%. These data were also reused for a study on T cells of mothers and their children.

The specimen sequenced was blood. The receptors were sampled from a boy between 10 and 17 years old in good health. Each CDR3 is given with its conserved first and last residue. D genes are given only for firm matches. Size is omitted from some rows. Given values are once, few, many or a class for expanded clones.

j_gene	len	abundance	v_gene	d_gene	CDR3nt	CDR3aa
TRBJ1-3	19	-	TRBV4-3	-	TGCGCCAGCAGCCAAGATTTCGGGACAATGGTCAGCTCTGGAAACACCATATATTTT	CASSQDFGTMVSSGNTIYF
TRBJ2-3	13	once	TRBV6-2/TRBV6-3	-	TGTGCCAGCAGTCCACTAGAGACAGATACGCAGTATTTT	CASSPLETDTQYF
TRBJ2-5	16	-	TRBV4-1	-	TGCGCCAGCAGCCAAGATCAGAAGCGGACCCAAGAGACCCAGTACTTC	CASSQDQKRTQETQYF
TRBJ2-5	15	-	TRBV4-1	TRBD1	TGCGCCAGCATCCAAGAAGGACAGGGGTCCGAGACCCAGTACTTC	CASIQEGQGSETQYF
TRBJ2-5	15	-	TRBV15	TRBD1	TGTGCCACCAGCAGACAGGGGGCGAAGCAAGAGACCCAGTACTTC	CATSRQGAKQETQYF
TRBJ2-3	15	-	TRBV9	TRBD2	TGTGCCAGCACCCCGAGAAGCGGGGGTTTGGATACGCAGTATTTT	CASTPRSGGLDTQYF
TRBJ2-7	13	few	TRBV4-2	TRBD1	TGTGCCAGCAGCCAAGATCAGGGGGTCGAGCAGTACTTC	CASSQDQGVEQYF
TRBJ2-7	13	-	TRBV7-3	-	TGTGCCAGCAGCTTAATTAGGGCCGGGGAGCAGTACTTC	CASSLIRAGEQYF
TRBJ2-7	12	-	TRBV20-1	-	TGCAGTGCTCAGCGGAGTTCCTACGAGCAGTACTTC	CSAQRSSYEQYF
TRBJ2-1	14	few	TRBV20-1	TRBD2	TGCAGTGCTAGGCCAGGACTAGACTACAATGAGCAGTTCTTC	CSARPGLDYNEQFF
TRBJ2-3	11	-	TRBV20-1	-	TGCAGTCCTAGCTATTCGGATACGCAGTATTTT	CSPSYSDTQYF
TRBJ2-7	14	-	TRBV4-2	-	TGTGCCAGCAGCCAAGGTGCGTGGGACTCCGAGCAGTACTTC	CASSQGAWDSEQYF
TRBJ2-4	13	few	TRBV12-3/TRBV12-4	-	TGTGCCAGCGGAGACCCGGGACTCCAATTACGGTACTTC	CASGDPGLQLRYF
TRBJ2-2	18	few	TRBV1	-	TGCACCAGCAGCGTAAGGACTAGCGGCGAGACGAACACCGGGGAGCTGTTTTTT	CTSSVRTSGETNTGELFF
TRBJ2-3	13	-	TRBV20-1	-	TGCAGTGCTGGGGGGACTACAGGGGATACGCAGTATTTT	CSAGGTTGDTQYF
TRBJ2-1	14	few	TRBV6-2/TRBV6-3	TRBD1	TGTGCCAGCATCTCCCGGGACAGGGGCAATGAGCAGTTCTTC	CASISRDRGNEQFF
TRBJ1-2	13	-	TRBV10-3	-	TGTGCCATCAGTGGCAGGGTTGACTATGGCTACACCTTC	CAISGRVDYGYTF
TRBJ2-6	15	few	TRBV29-1	-	TGCAGCGCAGCTCAGGGGCCCTCTGGGGCCAACGTCCTGACTTTC	CSAAQGPSGANVLTF
TRBJ2-3	16	-	TRBV20-1	TRBD2	TGCAGTGCTCAACTCCAGCGGGGGGTTCGCACAGATACGCAGTATTTT	CSAQLQRGVRTDTQYF
TRBJ2-7	15	-	TRBV12-3/TRBV12-4	-	TGTGCCAGCAGTCCTAAGACAGCGAACTCCTACGAGCAGTACTTC	CASSPKTANSYEQYF
TRBJ1-2	13	many	TRBV20-1	TRBD1	TGCAGTGCGCAACCGGGACAGGGTCTTGGCTACACCTTC	CSAQPGQGLGYTF
TRBJ1-2	14	-	TRBV5-8	-	TGTGCCAGCAGCTTGTATCAACAGATCTATGGCTACACCTTC	CASSLYQQIYGYTF
TRBJ1-1	13	few	TRBV7-9	-	TGTGCCAGCAGCATAAAAACGAACACTGAAGCTTTCTTT	CASSIKTNTEAFF
TRBJ2-7	11	-	TRBV29-1	-	TGCAGCGTTGACAGCACCTACGAGCAGTACTTC	CSVDSTYEQYF
TRBJ2-2	17	-	TRBV19	TRBD2	TGTGCCAGTAGTTGGGCTAGCGGAAACTCGAACACCGGGGAGCTGTTTTTT	CASSWASGNSNTGELFF
TRBJ2-3	14	-	TRBV12-3/TRBV12-4	-	TGTGCCAGCAGTTTCCAGGGGAGCACAGATGCGCAGTATTTT	CASSFQGSTDAQYF
TRBJ2-7	15	-	TRBV4-1	TRBD1	TGCGCCAGCAGCCAGGGAGGGACAGGGACGTACGAGCAGTACTTC	CASSQGGTGTYEQYF
TRBJ2-7	15	few	TRBV7-9	TRBD2	TGTGCCAGCAGCCATATGGCGGGAGCAATCTACGAGCAGTACTTC	CASSHMAGAIYEQYF
TRBJ2-1	10	few	TRBV14	-	TGTGCCAGCAGCCAAGTAAAACAGTTCTTC	CASSQVKQFF
TRBJ2-7	16	few	TRBV7-9	-	TGTGCCAGCAGCTTACACCCAGACGGGGTCTCCTACGAGCAGTACTTC	CASSLHPDGVSYEQYF
TRBJ1-4	14	-	TRBV12-3/TRBV12-4	TRBD1	TGTGCCAGCAGTTCTTGGGACAGAGCCGAAAAACTGTTTTTT	CASSSWDRAEKLFF
TRBJ2-7	15	-	TRBV4-3	TRBD1	TGCGCCAGCAGCCGGGGACAGGGGGATATCTACGAGCAGTACTTC	CASSRGQGDIYEQYF